This entry lists 31 T cell receptor beta chains sequenced from one sample in a study of CD8 T cells in Susac syndrome (dated by TCRdb to the late 2010s). Libraries came from the immunoSEQ multiplex PCR assay. RNA was extracted with the RNeasy kit and roughly 0.5 to 1 ug was reverse transcribed using random hexamers. TCRdb's own reprocessing of the public reads used fastp at Q25 and MiXCR and kept productive beta chains. Every distinct CDR3 protein forms one entry, paired with its most common genes and DNA. For this sample there are approximately 160,000 distinct CDR3 sequences; about 90% appear just once. The ten largest clones represent 0.08% of the sample. The sample consisted of CD4+ T cells from PBMCs. The receptor source for this set is a human donor in good health.

The V call is TRBV20-1, the J call TRBJ2-5; possibly TRBD2 for D (5 bases). Trimming left V 2 bases short and J 5 bases short, with 6 bases between. Germline CDR1 DFQATT, CDR2 SNEGSKA (reference sequence). The CDR3 is made up of 11 amino acids. Here the CDR3 DNA reads TGCAGTGCTAGAAGAGGGGAGACCCAGTACTTC. Translation gives CSARRGETQYF.

The J gene is TRBJ2-7, the V gene TRBV5-4; a weak D match, TRBD2 (6 bases). CDR3 length equals 14 residues. Trimming took off 4 bases at V and 2 bases at J, with 13 bases between the two ends. The germline V gene encodes CDR1 SGHNT and CDR2 YYREEE (reference sequence). CDR3 in DNA: TGTGCCAGCAGCACGGGACTCGACACCTACGAGCAGTACTTC. Encoded protein: CASSTGLDTYEQYF.

The chain uses TRBV29-1 and TRBJ2-7; D is uncertain. CDR1 is SQVTM, CDR2 ANQGSEA, per germline. This CDR3 has 13 amino acids. V lost 7 bases and J 1 base, leaving 14 bases between the germline ends. The CDR3 is CSAHSAASYEQYF. The CDR3 coding sequence is TGCAGCGCTCACTCCGCAGCGTCCTACGAGCAGTACTTC.

V and J are TRBV12-3 or TRBV12-4 and TRBJ2-7; tentative D call: TRBD2 (7 bases). The CDR3 covers 17 residues. Trimming stripped 6 bases from V and 4 bases from J, with 25 bases between. CDR3 protein: CASSPRDGRGGAYEQYF. The DNA for the CDR3 is TGTGCCAGCAGCCCCCGGGACGGGCGCGGGGGCGCGTACGAGCAGTACTTC.

The chain joins TRBV20-1 to TRBJ2-1; D perhaps matches TRBD2 (5 bases). This CDR3 comprises 13 residues. Trimming took 0 bases from V and 4 from J, leaving 7 bases between them. Looked up from germline, CDR1 is DFQATT and CDR2 is SNEGSKA (reference sequence). The CDR3 DNA sequence: TGCAGTGCTAGAGATACGGGATACAATGAGCAGTTCTTC. This gives the protein CSARDTGYNEQFF.

The chain recombines TRBV29-1 with TRBJ1-1, with D maybe TRBD1 (6 bases). Per the germline V gene, CDR1 is SQVTM and CDR2 is ANQGSEA. The CDR3 runs 14 residues. Deletions cut 7 bases from V and 1 base from J, with 16 bases between. Written as DNA, the CDR3 is TGCAGCGGACGAGGTGGGGGGCCGAACACTGAAGCTTTCTTT. This gives the protein CSGRGGGPNTEAFF.

This chain uses TRBV25-1 with TRBJ1-1; no clear D. The germline V gene has CDR1 MGHDK and CDR2 SYGVNS. V was clipped by 7 bases and J by 3 bases, with 6 bases between them. CDR3 length equals 11 residues. The CDR3 spells CASNVDTEAFF. Here the CDR3 DNA reads TGTGCCAGCAACGTAGACACTGAAGCTTTCTTT.

This rearrangement joins TRBV2 to TRBJ2-7; 10 nucleotides agree with TRBD1. The CDR3 runs to 15 residues. The V gene's germline CDR1 is SNHLY and CDR2 FYNNEI. Trimming cost V 3 bases and J 3 bases; bases outside gene matches: 5. The CDR3: CASSDARTGGYEQYF. CDR3 nucleotides: TGTGCCAGCAGTGATGCCAGGACAGGGGGCTACGAGCAGTACTTC.

The chain links TRBV5-8 to TRBJ2-5; weak D call: TRBD1 (5 bases). The germline gives CDR1 SGHTS, CDR2 YDEGEE. V lost 4 bases and J 5 bases, leaving 18 bases between the germline ends. The length of the CDR3 is 15 residues. In DNA, the CDR3 is TGTGCCAGCAGCCACCTATACCAGGGTAGGGAGACCCAGTACTTC. Encoded protein: CASSHLYQGRETQYF.

The rearrangement joins TRBV20-1 to TRBJ1-1; D possibly corresponds to TRBD1 (5 bases). V shed 4 bases and J shed 0 bases, with 21 bases lying between them. The CDR3 sequence is 17 residues long. Germline V gene sequence: CDR1 DFQATT, CDR2 SNEGSKA (reference sequence). The CDR3 sequence: CSAKEAPGRGMNTEAFF. For the CDR3, the DNA is TGCAGTGCTAAGGAGGCCCCGGGACGGGGAATGAACACTGAAGCTTTCTTT.

The rearrangement links TRBV20-1 to TRBJ2-7; TRBD2 might be the D (6 bases). The CDR3 is 14 residues long. Per the germline V gene, CDR1 is DFQATT and CDR2 is SNEGSKA (reference sequence). The V gene lost 5 bases and the J gene lost 2 bases, with 16 bases spanning the gap. CDR3: CSASPGTLTYEQYF. CDR3 nucleotides: TGCAGTGCTTCCCCCGGGACTCTAACCTACGAGCAGTACTTC.

The V and J genes are TRBV4-1 and TRBJ2-1, with TRBD2 matching 10 bases. Germline CDR1 MGHRA, CDR2 YSYEKL. The CDR3 consists of 15 residues. Trimming removed 2 bases from V and 2 bases from J; junction bases left unmatched: 0. CDR3 loop: CASSQTSGAYNEQFF. The CDR3 DNA reads as TGCGCCAGCAGCCAAACTAGCGGGGCCTACAATGAGCAGTTCTTC.

The chain employs TRBV2 and TRBJ1-2, with 8 bases fitting TRBD1. J gave up 6 bases and V 9 bases, and 12 bases lay outside the gene matches. Germline values: CDR1 SNHLY, CDR2 FYNNEI. The CDR3 totals 14 residues. The CDR3, as DNA: TGTGCCAGACGGGACAGGAGGGAAAGGGATGGCTACACCTTC. This codes for CARRDRRERDGYTF.

The CDR3 nucleotides read TGCAGCGTTGAAGGGACTAGGGATAGGAATGAGCAGTTCTTC. This sequence encodes CSVEGTRDRNEQFF. This chain connects TRBV29-1 to TRBJ2-1, with TRBD2 matching over 7 bases. The CDR3 consists of 14 residues. The V and J ends lost 1 base and 7 bases, in that order; junction bases with no gene match: 7. In germline, CDR1 is SQVTM, CDR2 ANQGSEA.

The rearrangement uses TRBV5-1 and TRBJ1-4; 12 nucleotides agree with TRBD1. Trimming took 0 bases from V and 8 from J; bases not matched to a gene: 5. The CDR3 runs to 16 residues. Germline V lookup: CDR1 SGHRS, CDR2 YFSETQ. The CDR3 reads CASSLGGTGGEEKLFF. CDR3 in DNA: TGCGCCAGCAGCTTGGGTGGGACAGGGGGCGAGGAAAAACTGTTTTTT. The entire variable domain, with the rest obtained from reference TRBV5-1 and TRBJ1-4, is as follows: KAGVTQTPRYLIKTRGQQVTLSCSPISGHRSVSWYQQTPGQGLQFLFEYFSETQRNKGNFPGRFSGRQFSNSRSEMNVSTLELGDSALYLCASSLGGTGGEEKLFFGSGTQLSVL.

The chain links TRBV7-2 to TRBJ2-7; 10 nucleotides line up with TRBD2. CDR3 length equals 15 residues. Germline-derived CDR1 and CDR2 are SGHTA and FQGNSA. The V and J ends lost 3 bases and 1 base, in that order; junction bases with no gene match: 3. The DNA for the CDR3 is TGTGCCAGCAGCTTCGGACTAGCGGATTCCTACGAGCAGTACTTC. Translated: CASSFGLADSYEQYF.

CDR3 sequence: CASSYSPQTGQPQHF. CDR3 nucleotides: TGTGCCAGCAGTTACTCCCCACAGACGGGACAGCCCCAGCATTTT. This rearrangement joins TRBV6-5 to TRBJ1-5; D is undetermined. Trimming left V 0 bases short and J 7 bases short, with 13 bases between. This CDR3 is built from 15 residues. Germline V gene data show CDR1 as MNHEY and CDR2 as SVGAGI.

CDR3 coding DNA: TGTGCCAGCAGGGAAAACATTCAGTACTTC. Protein sequence: CASRENIQYF. This sequence joins TRBV6-6 and TRBJ2-4; D call uncertain. Trimming removed 6 bases from V and 5 bases from J, with 2 bases in between. The CDR3 is 10 amino acids. CDR1 and CDR2 (germline): MNHNY, SVGAGI (reference sequence).

This sequence joins TRBV4-1 and TRBJ1-2; D gene uncertain. The ends were cut back, 0 bases at V and 3 bases at J, with 17 bases in the middle. The germline V gene encodes CDR1 MGHRA and CDR2 YSYEKL. The CDR3 totals 17 residues. The CDR3 DNA reads as TGCGCCAGCAGCCAAGATACAAACAAGCAGGAGCACTATGGCTACACCTTC. Its translation: CASSQDTNKQEHYGYTF.

The chain combines TRBV20-1 with TRBJ2-1, with D possibly TRBD2 on 6 matching bases. This CDR3 region has 12 residues. V shed 4 bases and J shed 10 bases, with 14 bases lying between them. Looked up from germline, CDR1 is DFQATT and CDR2 is SNEGSKA (reference sequence). The CDR3 sequence: CSATLGRDEQFF. CDR3 nucleotide sequence: TGCAGTGCTACCCTCGGGCGGGACGAGCAGTTCTTC.

This clonotype was seen once. V gene TRBV7-3 combines with J gene TRBJ2-3; D uncertain. CDR1 and CDR2 from the germline V gene are SGHTA and FQGTGA. The V end was cut by 1 base, the J end by 2 bases, with 7 bases between. The CDR3 runs 14 residues. The CDR3: CASSLNGITDTQYF. In DNA, the CDR3 is TGTGCCAGCAGCTTAAATGGGATCACAGATACGCAGTATTTT. The variable domain in full, with the rest retrieved from reference TRBV7-3 and TRBJ2-3, is GAGVSQTPSNKVTEKGKYVELRCDPISGHTALYWYRQSLGQGPEFLIYFQGTGAADDSGLPNDRFFAVRPEGSVSTLKIQRTERGDSAVYLCASSLNGITDTQYFGPGTRLTVL.

V gene TRBV27 combines with J gene TRBJ1-2, with TRBD1 as a possible D gene (5 bases). This CDR3 has 13 amino acids. Germline CDR1 reads MNHEY; CDR2 reads SMNVEV (reference sequence). V was clipped by 4 bases and J by 2 bases, with 8 bases between them. The CDR3 DNA sequence: TGTGCCAGCAGTTCCAACAGGAACTATGGCTACACCTTC. The encoded protein is CASSSNRNYGYTF.

The V and J genes are TRBV2 and TRBJ2-7; 8 bases line up with TRBD1. Germline V lookup: CDR1 SNHLY, CDR2 FYNNEI. The CDR3 length is 13 residues. The V segment lost 8 bases and the J segment 3 bases; nucleotides outside the gene matches: 6. Here the CDR3 DNA reads TGTGCCAGCTCCGGGACAGGCGGCTACGAGCAGTACTTC. This gives the protein CASSGTGGYEQYF.

This sequence joins TRBV29-1 and TRBJ2-1; D is unclear. The CDR3 runs to 12 residues. The ends were cut back, 3 bases at V and 2 bases at J, with 5 bases in the middle. Per germline, CDR1 SQVTM and CDR2 ANQGSEA. CDR3 nucleotides: TGCAGCGTTGATCGTGCCTACAATGAGCAGTTCTTC. Residues: CSVDRAYNEQFF.

The chain recombines TRBV5-4 with TRBJ2-1; the match to TRBD2 covers 9 bases. Per the germline V gene, CDR1 is SGHNT and CDR2 is YYREEE (reference sequence). Trimming at V came to 1 base and at J to 5 bases, leaving 1 base not matched to a gene. The CDR3 sequence is 14 residues long. CDR3 amino acids: CASSLSSGDNEQFF. CDR3 nucleotide sequence: TGTGCCAGCAGCTTGTCTAGCGGGGACAATGAGCAGTTCTTC.

The chain joins TRBV7-2 to TRBJ2-2, with D possibly TRBD2 on 7 matching bases. The CDR3 sequence is 16 residues long. Deletions cut 5 bases from V and 0 bases from J, with 13 bases between. Germline loops: CDR1 SGHTA, CDR2 FQGNSA. The CDR3 here is CASSRRRGPNTGELFF. CDR3 in DNA: TGTGCCAGCAGCCGGCGGCGGGGGCCGAACACCGGGGAGCTGTTTTTT.

The chain uses TRBV30 and TRBJ2-1; tentative D call: TRBD2 (5 bases). V gave up 5 bases and J gave up 10 bases, with 12 bases separating them. The CDR3 has 11 residues. Germline V gene lookup returns CDR1 GTSNPN and CDR2 SVGIG (reference sequence). The CDR3 loop is CAWAEAEEQFF. In DNA, the CDR3 is TGTGCCTGGGCGGAAGCGGAAGAGCAGTTCTTC.

The rearrangement links TRBV18 to TRBJ2-7, with D tentatively TRBD2 (7 bases). The CDR3 consists of 15 residues. CDR1 and CDR2 (germline): KGHSH, LQKENI. Trimming pared 6 bases from V and 2 bases from J, leaving 17 bases between. The CDR3 bases are TGTGCCAGCTCCTCCGGGGGGCTGACGGCCTACGAGCAGTACTTC. It is translated as CASSSGGLTAYEQYF.

V is TRBV4-1 and J is TRBJ2-7; D assignment may be TRBD1 or TRBD2 (5 bases each). Per the germline V gene, CDR1 is MGHRA and CDR2 is YSYEKL. The CDR3 spans 15 residues. V was cut by 2 bases and J by 0 bases, with 11 bases left in between. CDR3 residues: CASSQLGTASYEQYF. DNA of the CDR3: TGCGCCAGCAGCCAACTAGGGACCGCCTCCTACGAGCAGTACTTC.

This rearrangement joins TRBV7-2 to TRBJ1-6; tentatively, D is TRBD1 (5 bases). Germline assignment: CDR1 SGHTA and CDR2 FQGNSA. V was cut by 1 base and J by 9 bases, with 13 bases left in between. CDR3 length equals 15 residues. CDR3 amino acids: CASSLGGQGISPLHF. CDR3 DNA: TGTGCCAGCAGCTTAGGAGGGCAGGGAATTTCACCCCTCCACTTT.

The chain is built from TRBV29-1 and TRBJ2-7, with 9 bases that match TRBD2. Germline CDR1 and CDR2: SQVTM and ANQGSEA. The trim removed 2 bases at V and 4 bases at J, leaving 6 bases unmatched. The CDR3 consists of 14 residues. The CDR3 DNA reads TGCAGCGTTGAAACCTTCGCGGGAGGGTACGAGCAGTACTTC. Residues: CSVETFAGGYEQYF.